The 28 T cell receptor beta chains listed next were all sequenced from one sample in a study of T cells in Graves' hyperthyroidism and ophthalmopathy. Amplified TCR beta CDR3 regions derived from RNA transcripts. HTBI primers were used for first-round RT-PCR of the TCR CDR3. TCRdb reprocessed the multiplex PCR reads via MiXCR and lists one record per CDR3 protein. This sample has hundreds of thousands of distinct CDR3 sequences, with about 45% found just once. The sample was peripheral blood or thyroid tissue (not recorded which). The receptors here all came from an adult man with Graves' disease, either hyperthyroidism or ophthalmopathy (not recorded which).

In this sample, this clonotype turned up a few times. The rearrangement links TRBV15 to TRBJ1-1; no reliable D call. The CDR3 contains 15 residues. Trimming stripped 1 base from V and 1 base from J, with 10 bases between. Germline V gene lookup returns CDR1 LNHNV and CDR2 YYDKDF (reference sequence). CDR3 bases: TGTGCCACCAGCAGAGTTTTAGGGCGGAACACTGAAGCTTTCTTT. It specifies CATSRVLGRNTEAFF.

The chain carries TRBV7-8 and TRBJ1-2; maybe TRBD1 (5 bases). Germline loops: CDR1 SGHVS, CDR2 FQNEAQ. V was trimmed by 5 bases and J by 3 bases, leaving 13 bases between them. CDR3 length: 14 amino acids. The CDR3 DNA is TGTGCCAGCAGCACAGGAAGAGGGGACTATGGCTACACCTTC. As protein: CASSTGRGDYGYTF.

This rearrangement joins TRBV6-1 to TRBJ2-5; D unresolved. CDR1 is MNHNS and CDR2 is SASEGT in the germline V gene. The CDR3 contains 14 residues. The V end was cut by 6 bases, the J end by 6 bases, with 17 bases between. CDR3 in amino acids: CASSAWRGGKTQYF. The CDR3 nucleotides are TGTGCCAGCAGCGCGTGGAGAGGCGGAAAGACCCAGTACTTC.

The chain employs TRBV3-1 and TRBJ1-1; D call uncertain. Between the trimmed V and J ends, which lost 2 bases and 1 base, there was a span of 11 bases. The CDR3 covers 15 residues. Germline-derived CDR1 and CDR2 are LGHDT and YNNKEL (reference sequence). The CDR3 is CASSQTAATNTEAFF. The CDR3 DNA sequence: TGTGCCAGCAGCCAAACCGCAGCCACGAACACTGAAGCTTTCTTT.

This clonotype showed up many times. V is TRBV10-3 and J is TRBJ1-4, with D hard to call. The CDR3 is 16 residues long. Germline lookup yields CDR1 ENHRY and CDR2 SYGVKD. V was pared by 11 bases and J by 0 bases, with 19 bases between. CDR3 DNA: TGTGCCTCTAGTTCGACAAGTCTAACAACTAATGAAAAACTGTTTTTT. As protein: CASSSTSLTTNEKLFF.

This clonotype was counted once. The chain joins TRBV11-2 to TRBJ2-2; 12 positions match TRBD2. The CDR3 length is 16 residues. Unmatched junction bases numbered 4, after V lost 5 bases and J lost 3 bases. CDR1 and CDR2 from the germline V gene are SGHAT and FQNNGV. CDR3 region: CASSRLAGAYTGELFF. In DNA form, the CDR3 reads TGTGCCAGCAGCCGACTAGCGGGGGCCTACACCGGGGAGCTGTTTTTT.

This clonotype was seen many times. The rearrangement joins TRBV7-9 to TRBJ1-3; possible D gene TRBD1, 5 bases. The CDR3 runs to 15 residues. Germline V gene data show CDR1 as SEHNR and CDR2 as FQNEAQ (reference sequence). V dropped 4 bases and J dropped 0 bases, with 10 bases sitting between them. The CDR3 sequence is CASSSTTASGNTIYF. The CDR3 DNA is TGTGCCAGCAGCTCAACGACAGCCTCTGGAAACACCATATATTTT. Using reference TRBV7-9 and TRBJ1-3 for the parts outside the CDR3, the full variable domain is DTGVSQNPRHKITKRGQNVTFRCDPISEHNRLYWYRQTLGQGPEFLTYFQNEAQLEKSRLLSDRFSAERPKGSFSTLEIQRTEQGDSAMYLCASSSTTASGNTIYFGEGSWLTVV.

The V gene is TRBV7-2, the J gene TRBJ1-2, with D perhaps TRBD1 (6 bases). Trimming removed 3 bases from V and 5 bases from J, with 13 bases in between. This CDR3 is built from 14 residues. From germline, CDR1 is SGHTA and CDR2 FQGNSA. The CDR3 nucleotides read TGTGCCAGCAGCTTGGACTGGGGACAATATGGCTACACCTTC. This translates into CASSLDWGQYGYTF.

This rearrangement joins TRBV7-8 to TRBJ2-7, with TRBD2 matching 10 bases. The CDR3 spans 15 residues. The germline V gene has CDR1 SGHVS and CDR2 FQNEAQ. V dropped 5 bases and J dropped 3; count of bases not matched to a gene: 7. Here the CDR3 reads CASSPRGLASYEQYF. The CDR3 DNA follows: TGTGCCAGCAGCCCACGGGGACTAGCGAGCTACGAGCAGTACTTC.

This clonotype was detected once. This may come from a read error, since a much larger clone is one base off. The J gene is TRBJ1-1, the V gene TRBV2; tentative D call: TRBD1 (5 bases). V was trimmed by 8 bases and J by 1 base, leaving 11 bases between them. CDR3 length: 13 residues. Germline V gene lookup returns CDR1 SNHLY and CDR2 FYNNEI. This chain's CDR3 is CASGAAANTEAFF. The CDR3 region has the DNA TGTGCCAGCGGGGCGGCCGCGAACACTGAAGCTTTCTTT.

The rearrangement links TRBV19 to TRBJ1-5; no clear D. Per the germline V gene, CDR1 is LNHDA and CDR2 is SQIVND (reference sequence). CDR3 length: 15 amino acids. V was clipped by 5 bases and J by 4 bases, with 15 bases between them. CDR3 amino acids: CASSGWTLSNQPQHF. The DNA of the CDR3 is TGTGCCAGTAGTGGTTGGACCCTTTCTAATCAGCCCCAGCATTTT. Filled out from reference TRBV19 and TRBJ1-5, the complete variable domain reads DGGITQSPKYLFRKEGQNVTLSCEQNLNHDAMYWYRQDPGQGLRLIYYSQIVNDFQKGDIAEGYSVSREKKESFPLTVTSAQKNPTAFYLCASSGWTLSNQPQHFGDGTRLSIL.

V usage is TRBV9 and J usage is TRBJ2-2; D is perhaps TRBD2 (6 bases). Germline loops: CDR1 SGDLS, CDR2 YYNGEE. V dropped 4 bases and J dropped 13 bases, with 14 bases sitting between them. The CDR3 is 12 residues long. CDR3 residues: CASSQVPGRLFF. CDR3 nucleotide sequence: TGTGCCAGCAGCCAGGTGCCCGGGAGGCTGTTTTTT. Together with reference TRBV9 and TRBJ2-2, the CDR3 gives the full variable domain: DSGVTQTPKHLITATGQRVTLRCSPRSGDLSVYWYQQSLDQGLQFLIQYYNGEERAKGNILERFSAQQFPDLHSELNLSSLELGDSALYFCASSQVPGRLFFGEGSRLTVL.

The chain couples TRBV7-9 to TRBJ1-4; the D gene is possibly TRBD1 (5 bases). This CDR3 is built from 16 residues. Germline CDR1 reads SEHNR; CDR2 reads FQNEAQ (reference sequence). V was cut by 1 base and J by 4 bases, with 13 bases left in between. CDR3 coding DNA: TGTGCCAGCAGCTTAGGGGACCTCCTCTTTAATGAAAAACTGTTTTTT. It specifies CASSLGDLLFNEKLFF.

CDR3 residues: CARVRGTGYNQPQHF. The CDR3 DNA follows: TGTGCTAGAGTCCGAGGGACAGGGTACAATCAGCCCCAGCATTTT. This chain connects TRBV7-6 to TRBJ1-5; 9 positions match TRBD1. CDR1 SGHVS and CDR2 FNYEAQ come from the germline V gene. This CDR3 comprises 15 residues.

On this clonotype: This may arise from a read error, as a much more abundant clone is one base away. The chain carries TRBV6-1 and TRBJ1-2; D possibly corresponds to TRBD1 (6 bases). Germline CDR1 MNHNS, CDR2 SASEGT. The CDR3 has 11 residues. V shed 3 bases and J shed 7 bases, with 6 bases lying between them. For the CDR3, the DNA is TGTGCCAGCAGTGACAGGGGTGGCTACACCTTC. Translating it yields CASSDRGGYTF.

This clonotype was detected a few times. The V gene is TRBV12-5, the J gene TRBJ1-1, with a possible D match to TRBD1 (5 bases). This CDR3 has 14 amino acids. V was cut by 1 base and J by 0 bases, with 6 bases left in between. The germline CDR1 and CDR2 sequences are LGHNT and FRNRAP. The CDR3 coding sequence is TGTGCTAGTGGTTTGGGGGGGGTGAACACTGAAGCTTTCTTT. It specifies CASGLGGVNTEAFF.

This clonotype was observed many times. This chain connects TRBV20-1 to TRBJ2-5; D is perhaps TRBD2 (6 bases). Germline V gives CDR1 DFQATT, CDR2 SNEGSKA (reference sequence). The CDR3 is made up of 11 amino acids. The V gene lost 6 bases and the J gene lost 9 bases, with 14 bases spanning the gap. Here the CDR3 reads CSAERTGAQYF. The DNA for the CDR3 is TGCAGTGCCGAACGTACGGGGGCCCAGTACTTC.

About this clonotype: Possible read error: a much larger clone is one base away. Without the conserved terminal phenylalanine or tryptophan, this CDR3 likely stems from a read error. This chain connects TRBV29-1 to TRBJ2-2, with TRBD2 as a possible D gene (5 bases). V lost 3 bases to trimming and J lost 6 bases, with 8 bases between them. This CDR3 has 12 amino acids. Germline V gene sequence: CDR1 SQVTM, CDR2 ANQGSEA. The CDR3 sequence: CSVDAGSGELFL. The CDR3 DNA follows: TGCAGCGTTGATGCGGGTTCCGGGGAGCTGTTTCTT.

The V gene is TRBV20-1, the J gene TRBJ2-7; TRBD1 aligns across 9 bases. Germline values: CDR1 DFQATT, CDR2 SNEGSKA (reference sequence). This CDR3 region has 15 residues. J gave up 2 bases and V 6 bases, and 11 bases lay outside the gene matches. CDR3 bases: TGCAGTGCCCTACACGCCGGGACAGGGACCTACGAGCAGTACTTC. It encodes CSALHAGTGTYEQYF.

This clonotype has ten or more counts. This rearrangement joins TRBV12-3 or TRBV12-4 to TRBJ1-1, with 7 bases identical to TRBD1. This CDR3 has 15 residues. V lost 4 bases and J lost 3; bases outside the gene matches: 8. This CDR3 is CASSSGTEKDTEAFF. The CDR3 bases are TGTGCCAGCAGTTCCGGGACAGAGAAGGACACTGAAGCTTTCTTT.

This clonotype came up many times. The chain employs TRBV29-1 and TRBJ1-2, with unresolved D. CDR1 and CDR2 from the germline V gene are SQVTM and ANQGSEA. V was cut by 1 base and J by 2 bases, with 11 bases left in between. The CDR3 consists of 14 residues. This CDR3 is CSVEVGEPNYGYTF. The CDR3 region has the DNA TGCAGCGTTGAAGTGGGTGAACCCAACTATGGCTACACCTTC.

The table lists this clonotype with a few counts. The chain is built from TRBV6-5 and TRBJ1-4; the D gene is possibly TRBD1 (6 bases). The CDR3 extends over 15 amino acids. Germline V gene lookup returns CDR1 MNHEY and CDR2 SVGAGI. V was shortened by 2 bases and J by 8 bases, with 15 bases between the two germline ends. The CDR3 nucleotides read TGTGCCAGCAGTTACCAACAGGGAAATCAGGAAAAACTGTTTTTT. Translation: CASSYQQGNQEKLFF.

At least ten counts were recorded for this clonotype. The chain has TRBV7-2 and TRBJ1-1; TRBD1 matches 8 bases. Per the germline V gene, CDR1 is SGHTA and CDR2 is FQGNSA. This CDR3 contains 16 residues. J lost 7 bases, V lost 3 bases, and 13 bases had no gene match. The CDR3 nucleotides are TGTGCCAGCAGCTTCCTAACTTCCAGGGGGCCGATTGAAGCTTTCTTT. This sequence encodes CASSFLTSRGPIEAFF.

This clonotype has a count of ten or more. J is TRBJ1-2 and V is TRBV24-1, with D hard to call. Germline CDR1 is KGHDR and CDR2 is SFDVKD. The CDR3 runs to 13 residues. V was clipped by 4 bases and J by 6 bases, with 11 bases between them. In nucleotides, the CDR3 is TGTGCCACCAGTGACCGGGGATACGATGGCTACACCTTC. It yields the protein CATSDRGYDGYTF.

About this clonotype: Since a much larger clone is just one base distant, this may be a read error. The V call is TRBV7-9, the J call TRBJ2-7; D could derive from TRBD1 or TRBD2 (6 bases each). The CDR3 spans 15 residues. Germline V gene sequence: CDR1 SEHNR, CDR2 FQNEAQ (reference sequence). The CDR3 loop is CASGLPPHGGDEQYF. As DNA, the CDR3 is TGTGCCAGCGGCTTACCACCCCACGGGGGCGACGAGCAGTACTTC.

This rearrangement joins TRBV19 to TRBJ1-1; D is possibly TRBD1 (5 bases). The CDR3 extends over 15 amino acids. Germline values: CDR1 LNHDA, CDR2 SQIVND (reference sequence). Trimming pared 9 bases from V and 0 bases from J, leaving 17 bases between. The CDR3 reads CASSVGRGLNTEAFF. DNA of the CDR3: TGTGCCAGCAGCGTTGGTCGGGGCTTGAACACTGAAGCTTTCTTT.

Only one count was recorded for this clonotype. This chain uses TRBV24-1 with TRBJ2-6; the match to TRBD1 covers 8 bases. CDR1 and CDR2 (germline): KGHDR, SFDVKD. V was clipped by 3 bases and J by 0 bases; unmatched bases: 3. The CDR3 consists of 17 residues. CDR3 coding DNA: TGTGCCACCAGTGATACAGGGGGGATCTCTGGGGCCAACGTCCTGACTTTC. The encoded protein is CATSDTGGISGANVLTF.

This clonotype showed up many times. This chain joins TRBV20-1 and TRBJ1-6; 7 positions match TRBD1. Per germline, CDR1 DFQATT and CDR2 SNEGSKA (reference sequence). Unmatched junction bases numbered 9, after V lost 6 bases and J lost 10 bases. The CDR3 runs 13 residues. CDR3 in amino acids: CSASKGARSPLHF. The CDR3 nucleotides are TGCAGTGCCAGTAAGGGGGCGAGGTCACCCCTCCACTTT.